This entry lists 26 T cell receptor beta chains sequenced from one sample in a study of shared clonotypes between healthy human individuals. Assay used: immunoSEQ multiplex PCR; TCRdb lists only in-frame clones, some missing. Here the sample spans 2 million to 2.5 million clones, approximately 95% being singletons. The sample taken for sequencing was naive CD4+ T cells sorted from blood. Subset noted: CD45RA+ positively selected. The receptors stem from a man between 18 and 29 years old in good health.

This clone was recorded once. The CDR3 region has the DNA TGTGCCAGCAGCCGGGGGGACAGTCGGGAGTACTTC. Translation: CASSRGDSREYF. The chain employs TRBV14 and TRBJ2-7; D is perhaps TRBD1 (7 bases). The CDR3 runs 12 residues. In germline, CDR1 is SGHDN, CDR2 FVKESK. Deletions cut 4 bases from V and 11 bases from J, with 15 bases between.

This CDR3 is CASDTGQRPAEQYF. The CDR3 DNA reads as TGTGCCAGCGATACGGGACAGCGACCCGCCGAGCAGTACTTC. V is TRBV6-1 and J is TRBJ2-7; 7 positions agree with TRBD1. J gave up 6 bases and V 8 bases, and 13 bases lay outside the gene matches. From germline, CDR1 is MNHNS and CDR2 SASEGT. The CDR3 covers 14 residues.

The J gene is TRBJ2-3, the V gene TRBV25-1; D uncertain. Per germline, CDR1 MGHDK and CDR2 SYGVNS. The V end lost 3 bases, the J end lost 6 bases, and 10 bases lay between the germline ends. The CDR3 loop spans 13 amino acids. The CDR3 protein is CASSETNGDTQYF. CDR3 nucleotides: TGTGCCAGCAGTGAGACGAACGGGGATACGCAGTATTTT.

The rearrangement joins TRBV19 to TRBJ2-4; D assignment may be TRBD1 or TRBD2 (5 bases each). CDR3 size: 14 residues. V gave up 6 bases and J gave up 5 bases, with 14 bases separating them. In germline, CDR1 is LNHDA, CDR2 SQIVND (reference sequence). This chain's CDR3 is CASSPWVGENIQYF. The CDR3 nucleotides read TGTGCCAGTAGCCCCTGGGTGGGGGAAAACATTCAGTACTTC.

About this clone itself: Other DNA variants within this sample encode the same CDR3. The chain links TRBV11-2 to TRBJ2-7; 8 bases fit TRBD1. This CDR3 has 15 residues. V gave up 5 bases and J gave up 0 bases; unmatched junction bases: 6. The germline CDR1 and CDR2 sequences are SGHAT and FQNNGV. The CDR3 loop reads CASSLGQGDSYEQYF. CDR3 DNA sequence: TGTGCCAGCAGCCTCGGACAGGGAGACTCCTACGAGCAGTACTTC.

The rearrangement links TRBV10-3 to TRBJ2-1, with D unresolved. The CDR3 has 11 residues. Germline lookup yields CDR1 ENHRY and CDR2 SYGVKD. V lost 6 bases and J lost 10, with 10 bases in between. CDR3 nucleotide sequence: TGTGCCATCAGAGCTAGTGGGGAGCAGTTCTTC. Translation gives CAIRASGEQFF.

The rearrangement uses TRBV9 and TRBJ2-7; 8 bases agree with TRBD1. After removal of 2 bases from V and 7 bases from J, the junction contained 11 bases not matched to a gene. CDR3 length: 15 residues. Germline assignment: CDR1 SGDLS and CDR2 YYNGEE. CDR3: CASSVGTGLPGEQYF. For the CDR3, the DNA is TGTGCCAGCAGCGTCGGGACAGGCCTCCCAGGGGAGCAGTACTTC.

This clone appeared once. The V gene is TRBV14, the J gene TRBJ2-5, with D unclear. Germline loops: CDR1 SGHDN, CDR2 FVKESK. This CDR3 region has 14 residues. V lost 1 base and J lost 5, with 11 bases in between. CDR3 nucleotides: TGTGCCAGCAGCCAAGGTGTCAGGCAGGAGACCCAGTACTTC. Translation: CASSQGVRQETQYF.

This clone was detected once. The genes are TRBV7-8 and TRBJ2-5; the D gene is possibly TRBD2 (6 bases). V was trimmed by 0 bases and J by 7 bases, leaving 18 bases between them. The CDR3 contains 16 residues. Germline CDR1 SGHVS, CDR2 FQNEAQ. CDR3 protein: CASSLAPEGSVGTQYF. CDR3 DNA sequence: TGTGCCAGCAGCTTAGCGCCGGAGGGGTCCGTGGGGACCCAGTACTTC.

The V call is TRBV11-3, the J call TRBJ1-5; a weak D match, TRBD1 (5 bases). CDR1 SGHNT and CDR2 YENEEA come from the germline V gene. V was pared by 3 bases and J by 0 bases, with 12 bases between. This CDR3 comprises 16 residues. This CDR3 reads CASSFPPGLSNQPQHF. The CDR3 DNA reads TGTGCCAGCAGCTTCCCGCCGGGACTTAGCAATCAGCCCCAGCATTTT.

J is TRBJ1-2 and V is TRBV6-5, with 7 positions matching TRBD1. The germline V gene has CDR1 MNHEY and CDR2 SVGAGI. The CDR3 is 14 residues long. V was pared by 7 bases and J by 4 bases, with 9 bases of the junction left unmatched. CDR3 sequence: CASKSRTGAYGYTF. DNA for the CDR3: TGTGCCAGCAAATCAAGGACAGGCGCCTATGGCTACACCTTC.

In regard to this clone: Other nucleotide sequences in the sample specify the same CDR3. This chain connects TRBV25-1 to TRBJ1-5, with D perhaps matching TRBD1 (5 bases). The V end lost 6 bases, the J end lost 4 bases, and 10 bases lay between the germline ends. From germline, CDR1 is MGHDK and CDR2 SYGVNS. CDR3 length: 13 amino acids. The CDR3 reads CASSVDSNQPQHF. As DNA, the CDR3 is TGTGCCAGCAGCGTCGACAGTAATCAGCCCCAGCATTTT.

The CDR3 DNA reads TGCGCCAGCAGCCAAGGGGTCTCCGCTCCTTACAATGAGCAGTTCTTC. This sequence encodes CASSQGVSAPYNEQFF. V usage is TRBV4-3 and J usage is TRBJ2-1; D remains unclear. This CDR3 is built from 16 residues. V was clipped by 1 base and J by 4 bases, with 14 bases between them. The germline gives CDR1 LGHNA, CDR2 YSLEER.

Regarding this clone: The sample carries other DNA sequences with the same CDR3. V gene TRBV28 combines with J gene TRBJ2-7; TRBD1 is a possible D gene (6 bases). The CDR3 totals 13 residues. Trimming took off 5 bases at V and 3 bases at J, with 11 bases between the two ends. CDR1 is MDHEN and CDR2 is SYDVKM in the germline V gene. DNA of the CDR3: TGTGCCAGCAGTCTGACAGGAAACTACGAGCAGTACTTC. This sequence encodes CASSLTGNYEQYF. The full variable domain, completed using reference TRBV28 and TRBJ2-7, is DVKVTQSSRYLVKRTGEKVFLECVQDMDHENMFWYRQDPGLGLRLIYFSYDVKMKEKGDIPEGYSVSREKKERFSLILESASTNQTSMYLCASSLTGNYEQYFGPGTRLTVT.

The rearrangement uses TRBV6-5 and TRBJ2-5, with TRBD2 matching over 9 bases. J gave up 7 bases and V 6 bases, and 12 bases lay outside the gene matches. The CDR3 has 15 residues. CDR1 and CDR2 from the germline V gene are MNHEY and SVGAGI. The CDR3 loop is CASRQASSGIGTQYF. The CDR3 bases are TGTGCCAGCAGGCAAGCGTCTAGCGGGATTGGGACCCAGTACTTC.

The chain has TRBV5-1 and TRBJ2-2; D may correspond to TRBD1 or TRBD2 (5 bases each). V gave up 6 bases and J gave up 6 bases, with 21 bases separating them. The CDR3 consists of 16 residues. Germline lookup yields CDR1 SGHRS and CDR2 YFSETQ. The CDR3 nucleotides are TGCGCCAGCACTATCGGGGACCTTACTTTCGCCGGGGAGCTGTTTTTT. Translating gives CASTIGDLTFAGELFF.

Remarks on this clone: Other DNA sequences in this specimen translate into the identical CDR3. V gene TRBV28 combines with J gene TRBJ1-3; D is unclear. Trimming took 6 bases from V and 4 from J, leaving 7 bases between them. The germline gives CDR1 MDHEN, CDR2 SYDVKM. The CDR3 is made up of 12 amino acids. This CDR3 reads CASSLIGNTIYF. The CDR3 coding sequence is TGTGCCAGCAGCCTTATAGGAAACACCATATATTTT.

V is TRBV5-1 and J is TRBJ2-6, with TRBD2 matching over 8 bases. From germline, CDR1 is SGHRS and CDR2 YFSETQ. V shed 0 bases, J shed 0 bases, and the junction held 17 bases outside the gene matches. The length of the CDR3 is 22 residues. The CDR3 here is CASSLAIGWAGGASSGANVLTF. In DNA, the CDR3 is TGCGCCAGCAGCTTGGCCATCGGTTGGGCGGGGGGCGCCAGCTCTGGGGCCAACGTCCTGACTTTC. Supplemented by reference TRBV5-1 and TRBJ2-6, the full variable domain reads KAGVTQTPRYLIKTRGQQVTLSCSPISGHRSVSWYQQTPGQGLQFLFEYFSETQRNKGNFPGRFSGRQFSNSRSEMNVSTLELGDSALYLCASSLAIGWAGGASSGANVLTFGAGSRLTVL.

This clone was picked up one time. The chain couples TRBV29-1 to TRBJ1-1, with D perhaps matching TRBD1 (5 bases). This CDR3 is 15 amino acids long. V lost 5 bases and J 0 bases, leaving 16 bases between the germline ends. Germline V gene data show CDR1 as SQVTM and CDR2 as ANQGSEA. The CDR3 sequence is CSVTHRFSMNTEAFF. In nucleotides, the CDR3 is TGCAGCGTTACCCACAGGTTTTCTATGAACACTGAAGCTTTCTTT. The whole variable domain, remainder taken from reference TRBV29-1 and TRBJ1-1, is SAVISQKPSRDICQRGTSLTIQCQVDSQVTMMFWYRQQPGQSLTLIATANQGSEATYESGFVIDKFPISRPNLTFSTLTVSNMSPEDSSIYLCSVTHRFSMNTEAFFGQGTRLTVV.

The rearrangement uses TRBV6-1 and TRBJ2-7; D may correspond to TRBD1 or TRBD2 (5 bases each). Germline CDR1 reads MNHNS; CDR2 reads SASEGT. The V gene lost 6 bases and the J gene lost 3 bases, with 9 bases spanning the gap. The CDR3 contains 12 residues. The CDR3 region is CASRGDGYEQYF. In DNA form, the CDR3 reads TGTGCCAGCAGGGGGGACGGCTACGAGCAGTACTTC.

V is TRBV9 and J is TRBJ1-3, with D possibly TRBD1 on 5 matching bases. The CDR3 consists of 17 residues. Trimming stripped 0 bases from V and 0 bases from J, with 13 bases between. CDR1 and CDR2 (germline): SGDLS, YYNGEE. The CDR3 loop is CASSVAPQGFSGNTIYF. The CDR3 region has the DNA TGTGCCAGCAGCGTAGCCCCCCAGGGATTCTCTGGAAACACCATATATTTT.

The chain is built from TRBV18 and TRBJ2-3, with no clear D. Germline V gene lookup returns CDR1 KGHSH and CDR2 LQKENI. The CDR3 runs to 16 residues. V was trimmed by 0 bases and J by 3 bases, leaving 13 bases between them. CDR3 DNA: TGTGCCAGCTCACCACCGTCCCGTCGTGGGACAGATACGCAGTATTTT. Translated: CASSPPSRRGTDTQYF.

The rearrangement uses TRBV10-1 and TRBJ2-1; 13 bases match TRBD2. Losses at the gene ends were 9 bases for V and 7 bases for J; bases not matched to a gene: 3. CDR1 is WNHNN and CDR2 is SYGVQD in the germline V gene (reference sequence). CDR3 size: 13 residues. CDR3 coding DNA: TGCGCCAGTGGGACTAGCGGGAAAAATGAGCAGTTCTTC. This gives the protein CASGTSGKNEQFF.

This chain joins TRBV6-1 and TRBJ1-6; 7 nucleotides match TRBD1. The J segment lost 7 bases and the V segment lost 8 bases, leaving 8 bases of the junction unmatched. The CDR3 is 14 residues long. CDR1 and CDR2 from the germline V gene are MNHNS and SASEGT. CDR3 in DNA: TGTGCCAGCCTCAGGGGGAAACCAAATTCACCCCTCCACTTT. Amino acid sequence: CASLRGKPNSPLHF.

J is TRBJ2-1 and V is TRBV7-2; 11 positions match TRBD2. This CDR3 region has 15 residues. Germline V gives CDR1 SGHTA, CDR2 FQGNSA. V dropped 5 bases and J dropped 7; count of bases not matched to a gene: 7. As DNA, the CDR3 is TGTGCCAGCAGCAATAGCGGGGGGGCCTGGAATGAGCAGTTCTTC. As protein: CASSNSGGAWNEQFF.

The rearrangement links TRBV11-3 to TRBJ2-1, with no clear D. The germline CDR1 and CDR2 sequences are SGHNT and YENEEA. The CDR3 consists of 12 residues. Trimming removed 4 bases from V and 9 bases from J, with 10 bases in between. The CDR3: CASSSEIGEQFF. The DNA of the CDR3 is TGTGCCAGCAGCTCAGAAATTGGTGAGCAGTTCTTC.